This T cell receptor (beta chain) comes out of a study of CD8+ T cells in alopecia areata. Background on the study: People stayed on tofacitinib for 6 to 18 months, then stopped the drug for 6 months.

The investigators collected lesional scalp punch biopsies and peripheral blood from alopecia areata patients. RNA, once extracted, was reverse transcribed into cDNA for use as the sequencing template. Using immunoSEQ multiplex PCR, the repertoire was profiled, and TCRdb retains in-frame clones only, with some absent. The sample lists about 180,000 clones; 50% to 70% were seen once. Germline V gives CDR1 SGHRS, CDR2 YFSETQ. The CDR3 contains 16 residues. V was shortened by 4 bases and J by 0 bases, with 13 bases between the two germline ends. Material: CD4+ T cells sorted from blood, obtained at week 0. This TCR derives from a human donor with alopecia areata. The rearrangement links TRBV5-1 to TRBJ2-2; no definite D call. The CDR3: CASSLLGLTNTGELFF. Here the CDR3 DNA reads TGCGCCAGCAGCCTTCTGGGCCTTACGAACACCGGGGAGCTGTTTTTT.